This is a list of T cell receptor beta chains from one sample in a study of T cell repertoires in cytomegalovirus infection. TCRdb reanalysed the reads using MiXCR and keeps one entry per CDR3 protein. The profile shows 400,000 or so distinct CDR3 sequences, about a third of them singletons. Specimen: PBMCs. All receptors derive from a human donor in good health (CMV status not recorded). Some clones in this sample may be carry-over from other donors' samples. Each CDR3 is given with its conserved first and last residue. The D gene is left open where the match is weak. Only part of the rows carry a size: once, few, many, or a class if the clone is expanded.

j_gene,abundance,v_gene,d_gene,CDR3aa,CDR3nt
TRBJ2-3,many,TRBV7-2,NA,CASSLAGGPVDTQYF,TGTGCCAGCAGCTTAGCGGGGGGACCGGTAGATACGCAGTATTTT
TRBJ2-1,NA,TRBV4-2,NA,CASSSGGQLNEQFF,TGTGCCAGCAGCTCGGGGGGCCAACTCAATGAGCAGTTCTTC
TRBJ1-1,NA,TRBV19,NA,CASSPAVAGWSTEAFF,TGTGCCAGTAGTCCCGCCGTGGCAGGGTGGAGCACTGAAGCTTTCTTT
TRBJ1-2,few,TRBV6-5,NA,CASTDRYYGYTF,TGTGCCAGCACCGACAGGTACTATGGCTACACCTTC
TRBJ1-5,many,TRBV7-2,TRBD1,CASSLWATGTGNNQPQHF,TGTGCCAGCAGCTTATGGGCAACCGGGACAGGGAATAATCAGCCCCAGCATTTT
TRBJ2-6,few,TRBV5-6,TRBD1,CASSLVVRGQSSGANVLTF,TGTGCCAGCAGCTTGGTTGTCAGGGGGCAAAGTTCTGGGGCCAACGTCCTGACTTTC
TRBJ2-7,NA,TRBV5-4,NA,CASSRELSYEQYF,TGTGCCAGCAGCCGTGAACTCAGCTACGAGCAGTACTTC
TRBJ1-2,many,TRBV7-2,NA,CASSSGPPGYTF,TGTGCCAGCAGCTCGGGACCACCTGGCTACACCTTC
TRBJ2-3,NA,TRBV5-6,TRBD2,CASSSDRGGETDTQYF,TGTGCCAGCAGCTCCGATCGGGGAGGGGAAACAGATACGCAGTATTTT
TRBJ2-5,few,TRBV4-2,TRBD2,CASSQVGSGGQETQYF,TGTGCCAGCAGCCAAGTGGGTAGCGGGGGCCAAGAGACCCAGTACTTC
TRBJ1-1,NA,TRBV2,TRBD1,CASRQGATMIEAFF,TGTGCCAGCAGACAGGGGGCTACTATGATTGAAGCTTTCTTT
TRBJ2-7,NA,TRBV7-2,NA,CASSLRAGVENYEQYF,TGTGCCAGCAGCTTAAGGGCAGGGGTCGAGAACTACGAGCAGTACTTC
TRBJ1-4,NA,TRBV10-3,NA,CAISDNNEKLFF,TGTGCCATATCAGACAATAATGAAAAACTGTTTTTT
TRBJ2-1,NA,TRBV18,TRBD1,CASSPPTGDQGHNEQFF,TGTGCCAGCTCACCTCCCACAGGGGACCAAGGACACAATGAGCAGTTCTTC
TRBJ1-2,NA,TRBV6-5,NA,CASSYAPLRGLNYGYTF,TGTGCCAGCAGTTACGCTCCCCTTCGGGGATTGAACTATGGCTACACCTTC
TRBJ1-5,many,TRBV6-1,NA,CASSEVRRGGWNQPQHF,TGTGCCAGCAGTGAAGTCAGACGGGGGGGGTGGAATCAGCCCCAGCATTTT
TRBJ2-5,NA,TRBV4-3,NA,CASSQDGDLGTQYF,TGCGCCAGCAGCCAAGATGGGGACCTGGGGACCCAGTACTTC
TRBJ2-7,few,TRBV2,NA,CASSEYRVGAAYEQYF,TGTGCCAGCAGTGAATACCGCGTAGGGGCGGCCTACGAGCAGTACTTC
TRBJ1-5,NA,TRBV6-5,NA,CASSPYTNSNQPQHF,TGTGCCAGCAGCCCTTACACGAATAGCAATCAGCCCCAGCATTTT
TRBJ1-1,NA,TRBV18,NA,CASSPQKGNTEAFF,TGTGCCAGCTCACCACAGAAGGGGAACACTGAAGCTTTCTTT
TRBJ2-7,NA,TRBV5-4,TRBD1,CASSFLDRDSYEQYF,TGTGCCAGCAGCTTTCTCGACAGGGACTCCTACGAGCAGTACTTC
TRBJ1-2,many,TRBV12-3/TRBV12-4,NA,CASSLLGNGYTF,TGTGCCAGCAGTTTGCTAGGGAATGGCTACACCTTC
TRBJ2-1,many,TRBV7-8,TRBD2,CASTSLVSRLAGHNEQFF,TGTGCCAGCACCAGCTTAGTCTCGCGTCTAGCGGGGCACAATGAGCAGTTCTTC
TRBJ1-5,NA,TRBV4-2,NA,CASSLTGGGSQPQHF,TGTGCCAGCAGCCTAACAGGAGGGGGTAGCCAGCCCCAGCATTTT
TRBJ2-5,few,TRBV5-4,TRBD2,CASSLSRLARPEETQYF,TGTGCCAGCAGCTTGTCGAGACTAGCGCGGCCGGAAGAGACCCAGTACTTC
TRBJ1-6,few,TRBV19,NA,CASSIGGTYNSPLHF,TGTGCCAGTAGTATCGGAGGAACCTATAATTCACCCCTCCACTTT
TRBJ2-3,many,TRBV7-2,NA,CASSLGPAILSSTDTQYF,TGTGCCAGCAGCTTAGGGCCGGCAATCCTTTCTAGCACAGATACGCAGTATTTT
TRBJ2-5,NA,TRBV7-2,NA,CASSKGVSQEPQYF,TGTGCCAGCAGTAAGGGGGTCAGTCAAGAGCCCCAGTACTTC
TRBJ1-1,few,TRBV20-1,NA,CSARKPGGTEAFF,TGCAGTGCTAGAAAACCGGGGGGCACTGAAGCTTTCTTT
TRBJ2-5,few,TRBV12-3/TRBV12-4,TRBD2,CASSPSGGGLTQYF,TGTGCCAGCAGCCCTAGCGGGGGGGGCCTGACCCAGTACTTC
TRBJ2-3,NA,TRBV20-1,TRBD2,CSASPLSGGGTDTQYF,TGCAGTGCTAGCCCACTTAGCGGGGGGGGCACAGATACGCAGTATTTT
TRBJ2-2,few,TRBV7-2,NA,CASSLAGRLDTGELFF,TGTGCCAGCAGCTTAGCCGGCAGGTTGGACACCGGGGAGCTGTTTTTT
TRBJ2-1,many,TRBV12-3/TRBV12-4,NA,CASSLWSEQFF,TGTGCCAGCAGCCTCTGGAGCGAGCAGTTCTTC
TRBJ2-7,NA,TRBV20-1,NA,CSANRADGIYEQYF,TGCAGTGCTAATCGGGCGGACGGCATCTACGAGCAGTACTTC
TRBJ1-2,NA,TRBV29-1,TRBD1,CSVEPGQGAFGYTF,TGCAGCGTTGAACCGGGACAGGGGGCCTTTGGCTACACCTTC